This TCR beta chain was profiled in a study of blood T cell repertoires in COVID-19. Study background: Acute and convalescent COVID-19 samples came from the United States, Italy and Spain.

All enrollees were roughly 18 to 90 years old and from roughly 26 US areas. Categorization into cohorts depended on clinical history that participants reported. The repertoire was sequenced with immunoSEQ multiplex PCR; TCRdb's copy has only in-frame clones and lacks some. In the table there are 290,000 or so clones, around 87% of which are singletons. This CDR3 is built from 15 residues. V was trimmed by 9 bases and J by 0 bases, leaving 17 bases between them. Germline loops: CDR1 SGHKS, CDR2 YYEKEE (reference sequence). The receptor was derived from a woman aged 18-29 years with acute COVID-19. The sequencing sample was made of PBMCs or T cells enriched from blood (not recorded which). V is TRBV5-5 and J is TRBJ2-3, with unresolved D. Here the CDR3 DNA reads TGTGCCACCACACCGATTCCCTCTAGCACAGATACGCAGTATTTT. Protein sequence: CATTPIPSSTDTQYF.